This T cell receptor (beta chain) stems from a study of cytomegalovirus exposure and HLA in healthy donors. The study ran its PCR with 60 Vbeta and 13 Jbeta primers. Method: immunoSEQ multiplex PCR; TCRdb's copy keeps in-frame clones and lacks some. The data show roughly 110,000 clones, with over 60% seen just once and roughly 8% held by the top ten. Each of the donors was a healthy bone marrow donor. Concerning this clone: Antigen: not known.

V was clipped by 4 bases and J by 1 base; unmatched bases: 5. CDR3 length: 16 amino acids. CDR1 and CDR2 from the germline V gene are LNHDA and SQIVND (reference sequence). Study results and limitations: The authors later found HLA-associated TCR beta chains more clonally expanded than equally common others. CMV serostatus was the sole immune exposure data available. Association of a missense DCLRE1C variant with TCR beta V- and J-gene trimming was reported in a later analysis.

Sequenced sample: PBMCs. The rearrangement joins TRBV19 to TRBJ2-5, with 11 bases matching TRBD2. This sequence originates from a man aged 18 to 30 in good health and CMV-seropositive. The chain's CDR3 is CASSNWGLAVQETQYF. The CDR3 DNA sequence: TGTGCCAGTAGTAACTGGGGACTAGCGGTCCAAGAGACCCAGTACTTC.